This T cell receptor (beta chain) came from a study of blood T cell repertoires in COVID-19. Per the original data handling: Amplification from reference gene primers served as the basis for estimated nucleated cell counts. The repertoire was sequenced with immunoSEQ multiplex PCR; TCRdb's copy has only in-frame clones and lacks some. From that table come the V and J calls and clone size; the DNA was used to work out D and trimming. The sample holds about 200,000 clones; about 88% are singletons and the top ten take roughly 6.2%. J was trimmed by 3 bases and V by 5 bases; bases with no gene match: 9. CDR1 SGHTA and CDR2 FQGNSA come from the germline V gene. CDR3 length: 15 amino acids.

The V and J genes are TRBV7-2 and TRBJ1-1; TRBD1 matches at 7 bases. The sequencing sample was made of peripheral blood. This receptor was identified in a woman in her thirties or forties who had recovered from COVID-19. CDR3 DNA: TGTGCCAGCAGCCACACCACTCAGGGGGACACTGAAGCTTTCTTT. Protein: CASSHTTQGDTEAFF.